These 15 T cell receptor beta chains came from one sample sequenced in a study of blood T cell repertoires in COVID-19. Using immunoSEQ multiplex PCR, the repertoire was profiled, and TCRdb retains in-frame clones only, with some absent. The sample includes about 220,000 clones, about nine tenths of them seen just once. The sequenced sample consisted of PBMCs or T cells enriched from blood (not recorded which). Receptor source: a middle-aged woman with acute COVID-19.

The chain links TRBV6-5 to TRBJ2-2; weak D call: TRBD1 (6 bases). V was trimmed by 5 bases and J by 0 bases, leaving 10 bases between them. The CDR3 loop spans 15 amino acids. Germline V gives CDR1 MNHEY, CDR2 SVGAGI. The CDR3 DNA is TGTGCCAGCAGTAGACAGGATTCGAACACCGGGGAGCTGTTTTTT. Amino acids: CASSRQDSNTGELFF.

The chain uses TRBV5-4 and TRBJ1-1; D is unresolved. The germline V gene encodes CDR1 SGHNT and CDR2 YYREEE (reference sequence). The ends were cut back, 0 bases at V and 0 bases at J, with 12 bases in the middle. The CDR3 totals 16 residues. The CDR3 coding sequence is TGTGCCAGCAGCTTGGAAGCCGGCAGGATGAACACTGAAGCTTTCTTT. Translated, it gives CASSLEAGRMNTEAFF.

V gene TRBV2 combines with J gene TRBJ1-3; D unclear. The CDR3 is 16 residues long. The V gene's germline CDR1 is SNHLY and CDR2 FYNNEI. Between the trimmed V and J ends, which lost 8 bases and 2 bases, there was a span of 19 bases. Written as DNA, the CDR3 is TGTGCCAGCTCTCTGGAGGCTATAGGTGCTGGAAACACCATATATTTT. Residues: CASSLEAIGAGNTIYF.

The rearrangement uses TRBV27 and TRBJ2-3; possibly TRBD1 for D (6 bases). In germline, CDR1 is MNHEY, CDR2 SMNVEV (reference sequence). The CDR3 totals 14 residues. The V and J ends lost 2 bases and 4 bases respectively, with 10 bases between them. CDR3 nucleotides: TGTGCCAGCAGTTTAAGGGGGATTGCAGATACGCAGTATTTT. Translated: CASSLRGIADTQYF.

The rearrangement links TRBV6-5 to TRBJ1-1; the D is unclear. Trimming took 8 bases from V and 4 from J, leaving 17 bases between them. The CDR3 runs 14 residues. Looked up from germline, CDR1 is MNHEY and CDR2 is SVGAGI. CDR3 DNA sequence: TGTGCCAGCCCAGCGAAGTCGAAGCTCACTGAAGCTTTCTTT. Its translation: CASPAKSKLTEAFF.

The chain links TRBV11-2 to TRBJ1-1, with TRBD1 matching 12 bases. The germline CDR1 and CDR2 sequences are SGHAT and FQNNGV. The trim removed 3 bases at V and 3 bases at J, leaving 5 bases unmatched. CDR3 length: 16 amino acids. The CDR3 DNA sequence: TGTGCCAGCAGCTTCCCGGGACAGGGGGCTGACACTGAAGCTTTCTTT. Translation: CASSFPGQGADTEAFF.

J is TRBJ1-1 and V is TRBV7-9, with 11 bases aligning to TRBD1. The germline V gene encodes CDR1 SEHNR and CDR2 FQNEAQ (reference sequence). The CDR3 is 15 amino acids. The junction had 7 bases not matched to a gene; V was cut back by 5 bases and J by 5 bases. DNA of the CDR3: TGTGCCAGCAGCAATGGACAGGGGGCGCGGACTGAAGCTTTCTTT. It encodes CASSNGQGARTEAFF.

The chain employs TRBV27 and TRBJ1-1; TRBD1 might be the D (5 bases). V lost 4 bases and J lost 2, with 8 bases in between. There are 13 residues in the CDR3. Germline CDR1 MNHEY, CDR2 SMNVEV (reference sequence). The DNA for the CDR3 is TGTGCCAGCAGTTCGGGGGGAAACACTGAAGCTTTCTTT. Translation: CASSSGGNTEAFF.

V is TRBV7-6 and J is TRBJ1-1; D unresolved. Germline loops: CDR1 SGHVS, CDR2 FNYEAQ. This CDR3 is built from 16 residues. Deletions cut 7 bases from V and 7 bases from J, with 25 bases between. The CDR3 DNA reads TGTGCCAGCAAACTAGGAGGTCCTCCTTCAAGAGATGAAGCTTTCTTT. Its translation: CASKLGGPPSRDEAFF.

The V gene is TRBV9, the J gene TRBJ1-6; no reliable D call. Germline loops: CDR1 SGDLS, CDR2 YYNGEE. V dropped 4 bases and J dropped 6 bases, with 8 bases sitting between them. The CDR3 has 13 amino acids. CDR3 residues: CASSPNFNSPLHF. The DNA of the CDR3 is TGTGCCAGCAGCCCTAACTTTAATTCACCCCTCCACTTT.

The rearrangement joins TRBV6-4 to TRBJ2-1; 12 bases are shared with TRBD2. There are 20 residues in the CDR3. The J segment lost 6 bases and the V segment lost 5 bases, leaving 20 bases of the junction unmatched. The germline gives CDR1 MRHNA, CDR2 SNTAGT. As DNA, the CDR3 is TGTGCCAGCAGTCCGAAGACTAGCGGGGGCCCCGTAATTAGAACCAATGAGCAGTTCTTC. Its translation: CASSPKTSGGPVIRTNEQFF.

This clone came up a few times. CDR3 region: CASSFREATYNSPLHF. The CDR3 nucleotides read TGCGCCAGCAGCTTCCGAGAGGCCACCTATAATTCACCCCTCCACTTT. The J gene is TRBJ1-6, the V gene TRBV5-1; D call uncertain. V gave up 2 bases and J gave up 2 bases, with 11 bases separating them. CDR3 size: 16 residues. Germline V gene data show CDR1 as SGHRS and CDR2 as YFSETQ.

The DNA for the CDR3 is TGTGCCAGCAGGATAATACAGGGGGATGGCTACACCTTC. This translates into CASRIIQGDGYTF. The chain carries TRBV9 and TRBJ1-2, with TRBD1 identical over 8 bases. CDR3 size: 13 residues. After removal of 5 bases from V and 6 bases from J, the junction contained 6 bases not matched to a gene. Germline loops: CDR1 SGDLS, CDR2 YYNGEE.

This clone was seen just once. The rearrangement joins TRBV5-1 to TRBJ2-5, with 7 bases that match TRBD1. The CDR3 has 16 residues. V shed 0 bases and J 0 bases; nucleotides not matched to a gene: 5. Germline V lookup: CDR1 SGHRS, CDR2 YFSETQ. The CDR3 DNA sequence: TGCGCCAGCAGCTTGGGGGCAGGGGGATACCAAGAGACCCAGTACTTC. Its protein is CASSLGAGGYQETQYF.

The chain combines TRBV9 with TRBJ2-3, with 8 bases matching TRBD2. This CDR3 is built from 14 residues. The J segment lost 1 base and the V segment lost 7 bases, leaving 5 bases of the junction unmatched. Per the germline V gene, CDR1 is SGDLS and CDR2 is YYNGEE. Here the CDR3 reads CASGAGGGTDTQYF. The DNA for the CDR3 is TGTGCCAGCGGGGCGGGGGGAGGCACAGATACGCAGTATTTT.